This entry lists 27 T cell receptor beta chains sequenced from one sample in a study of technical replicates of blood from a handful of donors. The data were produced by immunoSEQ multiplex PCR, yet TCRdb's version contains in-frame clones alone and is incomplete. Of 50,000 to 70,000 clones listed, about nine tenths were seen once; the top ten hold around 3.9%. The sequenced sample consisted of PBMCs. These receptors were collected from a human donor in good health. Some clones in this sample may be carry-over from other donors' samples.

V is TRBV7-7 and J is TRBJ1-2, with 9 positions matching TRBD1. The J segment lost 2 bases and the V segment lost 2 bases, leaving 15 bases of the junction unmatched. Germline V lookup: CDR1 SSHAT, CDR2 FNYEAQ (reference sequence). This CDR3 spans 19 amino acids. CDR3 nucleotides: TGTGCCAGCAGCTTACCGGCCCTCCCCACAGGGGGCAGAAACTATGGCTACACCTTC. Amino acid sequence: CASSLPALPTGGRNYGYTF.

With regard to this clone: The junction shows a germline mismatch at one end, possibly a read error. The chain combines TRBV5-1 with TRBJ2-5; 8 bases fit TRBD1. The V gene's germline CDR1 is SGHRS and CDR2 YFSETQ. This CDR3 contains 13 residues. For the CDR3, the DNA is TGCGCCAGCGGCTTACAGGGGGGTGAGACCCAGTACTTC. Translated, it gives CASGLQGGETQYF.

The chain carries TRBV10-2 and TRBJ2-2, with 10 bases identical to TRBD2. The CDR3 length is 14 residues. CDR1 is WSHSY, CDR2 SAAADI, per germline. Trimming cost V 6 bases and J 3 bases; bases outside gene matches: 1. CDR3: CASRTSGYTGELFF. For the CDR3, the DNA is TGCGCCAGCAGGACTAGCGGGTACACCGGGGAGCTGTTTTTT.

This clone was recorded a few times. Other DNA sequences in this sample translate to the same CDR3. CDR3 coding DNA: TGCGCCAGCAGCCCCTCCGGCGGCTACAATGAGCAGTTCTTC. This translates into CASSPSGGYNEQFF. The V call is TRBV5-1, the J call TRBJ2-1; D is uncertain. Between the trimmed V and J ends, which lost 4 bases and 3 bases, there was a span of 11 bases. Germline assignment: CDR1 SGHRS and CDR2 YFSETQ. This CDR3 is built from 14 residues.

This chain connects TRBV19 to TRBJ2-5; 7 bases map to TRBD1. V trimming: 2 bases; J trimming: 0 bases; junction bases outside the gene matches: 3. CDR1 is LNHDA, CDR2 SQIVND, per germline (reference sequence). This CDR3 region has 15 residues. The CDR3 DNA reads as TGTGCCAGTAGTATACAAGGGGGCGACCAAGAGACCCAGTACTTC. Protein sequence: CASSIQGGDQETQYF.

The chain is built from TRBV5-4 and TRBJ1-2; 7 bases are shared with TRBD1. The CDR3 runs to 14 residues. The J segment lost 4 bases and the V segment lost 1 base, leaving 4 bases of the junction unmatched. CDR1 and CDR2 from the germline V gene are SGHNT and YYREEE (reference sequence). The DNA of the CDR3 is TGTGCCAGCAGCTTGTCACAGGGGCTCTATGGCTACACCTTC. This translates into CASSLSQGLYGYTF.

The V and J genes are TRBV9 and TRBJ2-1; possibly TRBD2 for D (5 bases). Germline-derived CDR1 and CDR2 are SGDLS and YYNGEE. CDR3 size: 12 residues. V was clipped by 3 bases and J by 5 bases, with 6 bases between them. CDR3 protein: CASSGGHNEQFF. The DNA for the CDR3 is TGTGCCAGCAGCGGAGGGCACAATGAGCAGTTCTTC.

For the CDR3, the DNA is TGTGCCAGCAGCCGAGCGGCAGGGGTGTTGAGGGAGCTGTTTTTT. Encoded protein: CASSRAAGVLRELFF. The genes are TRBV21-1 and TRBJ2-2; whether TRBD1, the table's D call, matches the DNA was not checked. TRBV21-1 is an annotated pseudogene. The CDR3 is 15 residues long.

The CDR3 region has the DNA TGCGCCAGCAGCCAAAAAACCGGGACTAGCGGGAGGCTGGTCGAGCAGTACTTC. This translates into CASSQKTGTSGRLVEQYF. The gene calls are TRBV4-3 and TRBJ2-7; 15 bases match TRBD2. The CDR3 runs to 18 residues. Germline V gives CDR1 LGHNA, CDR2 YSLEER. V gave up 2 bases and J gave up 6 bases; unmatched junction bases: 11.

The chain uses TRBV12-2 and TRBJ1-1. TRBV12-2 is termed a pseudogene. The CDR3 extends over 15 amino acids. The CDR3 bases are TGTGCAAGTCGCTTGAAGCGGGGGTTGAACACTGAAGCTTTCTTT. Protein product: CASRLKRGLNTEAFF.

The J gene is TRBJ1-1, the V gene TRBV2; D gene unclear. CDR1 and CDR2 from the germline V gene are SNHLY and FYNNEI. The V and J ends lost 4 bases and 2 bases respectively, with 11 bases between them. This CDR3 is built from 14 residues. CDR3 sequence reads: CASSVTRINTEAFF. The CDR3 DNA is TGTGCCAGCAGTGTTACCAGAATTAACACTGAAGCTTTCTTT.

V is TRBV5-8 and J is TRBJ2-4; 16 positions match TRBD2. The CDR3 is 20 amino acids. Germline loops: CDR1 SGHTS, CDR2 YDEGEE. V shed 1 base, J shed 1 base, and the junction held 8 bases outside the gene matches. The CDR3 DNA reads as TGTGCCAGCAGCTTGCAGGGACTAGCGGGAGGGCCTTCGGCCAAAAACATTCAGTACTTC. This encodes CASSLQGLAGGPSAKNIQYF. The full variable domain, rest sourced from reference TRBV5-8 and TRBJ2-4, is EAGVTQSPTHLIKTRGQQATLRCSPISGHTSVYWYQQALGLGLQFLLWYDEGEERNRGNFPPRFSGRQFPNYSSELNVNALELEDSALYLCASSLQGLAGGPSAKNIQYFGAGTRLSVL.

J is TRBJ2-5 and V is TRBV21-1; whether TRBD2, the table's D call, matches the DNA was not checked. TRBV21-1 is labeled a pseudogene. The CDR3 totals 16 residues. The CDR3 protein is CASSTTPSGGQETQYF. Written as DNA, the CDR3 is TGTGCCAGCAGCACAACCCCAAGCGGGGGCCAAGAGACCCAGTACTTC.

CDR3 nucleotide sequence: TGTGCCAGCAGCCAACCCGGGACTACTTCCTACGAGCAGTACTTC. Its protein product is CASSQPGTTSYEQYF. The genes are TRBV4-2 and TRBJ2-7; the match to TRBD2 covers 7 bases. The CDR3 loop spans 15 amino acids. CDR1 is LGHNA and CDR2 is YNFKEQ in the germline V gene. V dropped 2 bases and J dropped 1; count of bases not matched to a gene: 5.

The chain couples TRBV4-2 to TRBJ2-3; TRBD2 matches 11 bases. This CDR3 has 17 residues. Germline-derived CDR1 and CDR2 are LGHNA and YNFKEQ. V lost 4 bases to trimming and J lost 4 bases; unmatched junction nucleotides: 10. CDR3 region: CASSPGESSGGADTQYF. The CDR3 nucleotides are TGTGCCAGCAGCCCCGGGGAGAGTAGCGGGGGGGCAGATACGCAGTATTTT.

This chain connects TRBV27 to TRBJ1-5; 8 bases line up with TRBD1. This CDR3 comprises 18 residues. Germline loops: CDR1 MNHEY, CDR2 SMNVEV (reference sequence). V shed 9 bases and J 0 bases; nucleotides not matched to a gene: 16. The chain's CDR3 is CASRGAGTGLYSNQPQHF. Here the CDR3 DNA reads TGTGCCAGTAGAGGCGCCGGGACAGGTCTGTATAGCAATCAGCCCCAGCATTTT.

This clone was seen only a few times. The genes are TRBV20-1 and TRBJ2-2; no clear D gene. Germline assignment: CDR1 DFQATT and CDR2 SNEGSKA (reference sequence). The CDR3 runs to 9 residues. V was cut by 6 bases and J by 7 bases, with 3 bases left in between. In DNA, the CDR3 is TGCAGTGCACACGGGGAGCTGTTTTTT. Its protein is CSAHGELFF.

This chain connects TRBV19 to TRBJ2-7, with a tentative D call TRBD1 (6 bases). Per the germline V gene, CDR1 is LNHDA and CDR2 is SQIVND (reference sequence). Trimming removed 4 bases from V and 3 bases from J, with 10 bases in between. CDR3 size: 13 residues. Here the CDR3 reads CASSTRQVYEQYF. The CDR3 DNA is TGTGCCAGTAGTACGCGACAGGTCTACGAGCAGTACTTC. The whole variable domain, remainder taken from reference TRBV19 and TRBJ2-7, is DGGITQSPKYLFRKEGQNVTLSCEQNLNHDAMYWYRQDPGQGLRLIYYSQIVNDFQKGDIAEGYSVSREKKESFPLTVTSAQKNPTAFYLCASSTRQVYEQYFGPGTRLTVT.

V and J are TRBV5-5 and TRBJ2-7, with TRBD2 matching over 9 bases. The germline V gene has CDR1 SGHKS and CDR2 YYEKEE (reference sequence). The CDR3 totals 18 residues. J was trimmed by 0 bases and V by 4 bases; bases with no gene match: 14. For the CDR3, the DNA is TGTGCCAGCAGCCTCCGCAGTAGCGGGGGTCCCAACTCCTACGAGCAGTACTTC. Amino acids: CASSLRSSGGPNSYEQYF.

The rearrangement uses TRBV6-5 and TRBJ1-1; D uncertain. The CDR3 totals 14 residues. Trimming cost V 0 bases and J 8 bases, with 13 bases left between them. In germline, CDR1 is MNHEY, CDR2 SVGAGI. CDR3 amino acids: CASSYSLTASEAFF. The DNA of the CDR3 is TGTGCCAGCAGTTACTCGCTAACAGCCTCCGAAGCTTTCTTT.

Notes on this clone: At the DNA level, this CDR3 is encoded by other sequences in the same sample as well. The V gene is TRBV5-1, the J gene TRBJ2-1; perhaps TRBD2 as D (5 bases). V lost 2 bases and J 2 bases, leaving 8 bases between the germline ends. The CDR3 totals 14 residues. Germline V CDR1 and CDR2: SGHRS, YFSETQ. The CDR3 loop is CASSFSGAYNEQFF. The DNA of the CDR3 is TGCGCCAGCAGCTTCAGCGGAGCCTACAATGAGCAGTTCTTC.

The gene calls are TRBV11-2 and TRBJ2-5, with 13 bases fitting TRBD2. Trimming cost V 5 bases and J 4 bases; bases outside gene matches: 10. This CDR3 has 17 amino acids. Germline CDR1 and CDR2: SGHAT and FQNNGV. CDR3 region: CASSPPTGTSGAETQYF. CDR3 coding DNA: TGTGCCAGCAGCCCTCCGACCGGGACTAGCGGGGCAGAGACCCAGTACTTC.

This clone was recorded once. The V call is TRBV7-3, the J call TRBJ2-5; 9 nucleotides match TRBD2. Germline V CDR1 and CDR2: SGHTA, FQGTGA. Losses at the gene ends were 1 base for V and 2 bases for J; bases not matched to a gene: 2. The CDR3 runs 15 residues. CDR3 sequence (DNA): TGTGCCAGCAGCTTAATAGCGGGAGTTCAAGAGACCCAGTACTTC. This gives the protein CASSLIAGVQETQYF.

The genes are TRBV5-1 and TRBJ2-7; D might be TRBD1 (6 bases). There are 14 residues in the CDR3. CDR1 is SGHRS and CDR2 is YFSETQ in the germline V gene. V dropped 0 bases and J dropped 3 bases, with 10 bases sitting between them. This CDR3 reads CASSLGVRGYEQYF. The CDR3 bases are TGCGCCAGCAGCTTGGGGGTCAGGGGCTACGAGCAGTACTTC.

The chain is built from TRBV5-1 and TRBJ2-3, with TRBD2 matching over 7 bases. Germline V gene data show CDR1 as SGHRS and CDR2 as YFSETQ. The J segment lost 5 bases and the V segment lost 6 bases, leaving 12 bases of the junction unmatched. The CDR3 is 15 amino acids. The CDR3 region is CASNFAGVMGDTQYF. CDR3 DNA sequence: TGCGCCAGCAATTTCGCGGGGGTAATGGGAGATACGCAGTATTTT.

In this sample, this clone turned up once. The chain is built from TRBV10-3 and TRBJ2-3; D is possibly TRBD2 (6 bases). This CDR3 comprises 15 residues. V was shortened by 3 bases and J by 0 bases, with 10 bases between the two germline ends. Looked up from germline, CDR1 is ENHRY and CDR2 is SYGVKD. CDR3 protein: CAISDLASSTDTQYF. The DNA of the CDR3 is TGTGCCATCAGTGACCTAGCGAGTAGCACAGATACGCAGTATTTT.

This chain links TRBV5-6 with TRBJ1-1; D is possibly TRBD1 (5 bases). From germline, CDR1 is SGHDT and CDR2 YYEEEE. This CDR3 is 15 amino acids long. V lost 0 bases to trimming and J lost 0 bases, with 9 bases between them. Written as DNA, the CDR3 is TGTGCCAGCAGCTTGGGAGACAGACTGAACACTGAAGCTTTCTTT. The encoded protein is CASSLGDRLNTEAFF.